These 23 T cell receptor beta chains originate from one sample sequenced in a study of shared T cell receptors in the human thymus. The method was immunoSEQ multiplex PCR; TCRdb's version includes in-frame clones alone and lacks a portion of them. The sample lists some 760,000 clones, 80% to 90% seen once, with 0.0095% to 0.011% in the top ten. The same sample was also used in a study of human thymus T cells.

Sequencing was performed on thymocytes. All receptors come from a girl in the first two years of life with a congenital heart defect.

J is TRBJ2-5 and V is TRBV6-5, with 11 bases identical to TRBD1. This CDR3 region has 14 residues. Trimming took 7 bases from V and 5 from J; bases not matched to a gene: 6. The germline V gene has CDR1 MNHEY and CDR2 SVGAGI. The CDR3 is CASKMDRGLETQYF. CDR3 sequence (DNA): TGTGCCAGCAAGATGGACAGGGGGCTTGAGACCCAGTACTTC.

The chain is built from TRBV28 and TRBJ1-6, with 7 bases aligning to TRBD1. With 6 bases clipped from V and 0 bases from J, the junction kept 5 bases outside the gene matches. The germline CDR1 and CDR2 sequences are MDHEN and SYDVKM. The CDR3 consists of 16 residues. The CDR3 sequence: CASRHRGSSYNSPLHF. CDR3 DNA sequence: TGTGCCAGCAGGCACAGGGGAAGCTCCTATAATTCACCCCTCCACTTT.

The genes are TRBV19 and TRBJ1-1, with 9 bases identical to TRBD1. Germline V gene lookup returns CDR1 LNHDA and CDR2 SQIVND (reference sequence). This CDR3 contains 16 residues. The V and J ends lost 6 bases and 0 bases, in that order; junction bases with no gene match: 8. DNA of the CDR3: TGTGCCAGTAGGAACACAGGGGGCCCCATGAACACTGAAGCTTTCTTT. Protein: CASRNTGGPMNTEAFF.

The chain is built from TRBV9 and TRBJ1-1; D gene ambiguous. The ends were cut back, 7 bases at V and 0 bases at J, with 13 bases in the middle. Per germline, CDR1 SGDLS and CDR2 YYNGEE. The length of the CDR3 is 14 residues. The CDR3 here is CASSAGPMNTEAFF. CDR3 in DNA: TGTGCCAGCTCAGCAGGCCCCATGAACACTGAAGCTTTCTTT.

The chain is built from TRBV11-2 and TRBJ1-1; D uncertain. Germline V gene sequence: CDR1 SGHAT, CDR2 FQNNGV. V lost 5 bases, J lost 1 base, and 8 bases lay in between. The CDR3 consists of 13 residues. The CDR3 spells CASSPTQNTEAFF. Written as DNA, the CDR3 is TGTGCCAGCAGCCCGACACAGAACACTGAAGCTTTCTTT. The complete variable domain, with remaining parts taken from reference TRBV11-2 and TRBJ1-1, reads EAGVAQSPRYKIIEKRQSVAFWCNPISGHATLYWYQQILGQGPKLLIQFQNNGVVDDSQLPKDRFSAERLKGVDSTLKIQPAKLEDSAVYLCASSPTQNTEAFFGQGTRLTVV.

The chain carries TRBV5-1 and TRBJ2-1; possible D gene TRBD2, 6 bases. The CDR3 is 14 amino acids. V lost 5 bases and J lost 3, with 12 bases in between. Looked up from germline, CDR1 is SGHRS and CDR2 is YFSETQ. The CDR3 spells CASSCSGDYNEQFF. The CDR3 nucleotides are TGCGCCAGCAGTTGTAGCGGTGACTACAATGAGCAGTTCTTC.

The DNA of the CDR3 is TGTGCCAGCAGGACCCAGGGGGATGATAGTGAAGCTTTCTTT. Amino acids: CASRTQGDDSEAFF. The chain couples TRBV6-5 to TRBJ1-1; 7 nucleotides align to TRBD1. Germline V gene data show CDR1 as MNHEY and CDR2 as SVGAGI. This CDR3 has 14 residues. V shed 6 bases, J shed 7 bases, and the junction held 11 bases outside the gene matches.

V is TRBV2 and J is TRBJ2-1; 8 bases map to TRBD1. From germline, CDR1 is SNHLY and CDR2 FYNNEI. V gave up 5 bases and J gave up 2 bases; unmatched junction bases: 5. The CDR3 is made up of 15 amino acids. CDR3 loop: CASSTGGFTYNEQFF. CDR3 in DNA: TGTGCCAGCAGTACAGGGGGGTTTACCTACAATGAGCAGTTCTTC.

The CDR3 region has the DNA TGTGCCAGCAGCGGGACAGTTCTCCACTTT. It codes for CASSGTVLHF. The rearrangement links TRBV7-9 to TRBJ1-6; 7 bases line up with TRBD1. Trimming cost V 5 bases and J 16 bases; bases outside gene matches: 2. Germline CDR1 reads SEHNR; CDR2 reads FQNEAQ (reference sequence). This CDR3 has 10 amino acids.

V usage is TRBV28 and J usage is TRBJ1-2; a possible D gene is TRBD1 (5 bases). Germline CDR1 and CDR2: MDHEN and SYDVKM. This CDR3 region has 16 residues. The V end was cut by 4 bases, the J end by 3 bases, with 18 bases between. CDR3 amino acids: CASSYPKGRGDYGYTF. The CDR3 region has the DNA TGTGCCAGCAGTTATCCTAAAGGGCGGGGGGACTATGGCTACACCTTC.

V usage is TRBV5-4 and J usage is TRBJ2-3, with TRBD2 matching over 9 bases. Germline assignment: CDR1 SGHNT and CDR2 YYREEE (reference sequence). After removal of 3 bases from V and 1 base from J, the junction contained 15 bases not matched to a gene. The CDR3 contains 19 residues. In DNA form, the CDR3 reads TGTGCCAGCAGCTCCCGTCCCGGGACTAGCATGGCTGGCACAGATACGCAGTATTTT. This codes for CASSSRPGTSMAGTDTQYF.

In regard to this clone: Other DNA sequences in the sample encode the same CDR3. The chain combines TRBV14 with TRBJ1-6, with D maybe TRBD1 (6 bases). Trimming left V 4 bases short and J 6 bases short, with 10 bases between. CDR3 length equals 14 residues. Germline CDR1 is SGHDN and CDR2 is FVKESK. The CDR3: CASSPGQLNSPLHF. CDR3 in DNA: TGTGCCAGCAGCCCGGGACAACTTAATTCACCCCTCCACTTT.

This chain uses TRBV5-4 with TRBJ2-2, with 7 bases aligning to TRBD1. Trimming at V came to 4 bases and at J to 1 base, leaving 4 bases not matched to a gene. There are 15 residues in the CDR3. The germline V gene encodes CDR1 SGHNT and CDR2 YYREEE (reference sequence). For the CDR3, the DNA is TGTGCCAGCAGCCCAGACAGGGAGAACACCGGGGAGCTGTTTTTT. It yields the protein CASSPDRENTGELFF.

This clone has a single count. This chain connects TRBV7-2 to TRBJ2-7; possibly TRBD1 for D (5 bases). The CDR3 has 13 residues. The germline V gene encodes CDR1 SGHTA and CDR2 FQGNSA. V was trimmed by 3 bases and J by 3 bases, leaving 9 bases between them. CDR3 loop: CASSLIQDYEQYF. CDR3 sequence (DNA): TGTGCCAGCAGCTTGATACAGGACTACGAGCAGTACTTC.

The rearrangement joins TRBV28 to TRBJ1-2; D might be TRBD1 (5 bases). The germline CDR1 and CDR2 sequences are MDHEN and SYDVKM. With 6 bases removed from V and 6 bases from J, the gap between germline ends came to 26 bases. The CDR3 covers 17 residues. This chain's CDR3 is CASSPMGGGELVNGYTF. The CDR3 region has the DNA TGTGCCAGCAGCCCCATGGGGGGGGGAGAGTTGGTGAATGGCTACACCTTC.

The CDR3 protein is CASSQRIAKEGAVGDYGYTF. CDR3 sequence (DNA): TGCGCCAGCAGCCAAAGAATAGCCAAAGAGGGGGCGGTGGGAGACTATGGCTACACCTTC. This chain connects TRBV4-1 to TRBJ1-2; 7 positions match TRBD1. V was pared by 2 bases and J by 3 bases, with 21 bases of the junction left unmatched. Per germline, CDR1 MGHRA and CDR2 YSYEKL. The CDR3 length is 20 residues.

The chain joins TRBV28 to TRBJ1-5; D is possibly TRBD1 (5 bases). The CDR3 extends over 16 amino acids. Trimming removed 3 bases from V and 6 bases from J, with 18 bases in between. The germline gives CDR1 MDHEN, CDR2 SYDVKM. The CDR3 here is CASSFPGEGFSQPQHF. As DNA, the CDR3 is TGTGCCAGCAGTTTCCCCGGGGAGGGGTTCAGTCAGCCCCAGCATTTT.

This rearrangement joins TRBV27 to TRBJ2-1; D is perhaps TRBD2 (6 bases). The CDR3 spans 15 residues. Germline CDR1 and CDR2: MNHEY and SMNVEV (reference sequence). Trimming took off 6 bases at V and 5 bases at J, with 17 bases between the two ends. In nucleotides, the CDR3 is TGTGCCAGCAGGAAAATGGAGGGATCCCACAATGAGCAGTTCTTC. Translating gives CASRKMEGSHNEQFF.

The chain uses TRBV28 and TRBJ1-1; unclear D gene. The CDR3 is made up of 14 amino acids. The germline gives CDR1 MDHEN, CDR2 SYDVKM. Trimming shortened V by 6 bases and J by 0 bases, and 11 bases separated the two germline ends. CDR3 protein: CASSPDGMNTEAFF. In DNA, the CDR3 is TGTGCCAGCAGCCCGGACGGGATGAACACTGAAGCTTTCTTT.

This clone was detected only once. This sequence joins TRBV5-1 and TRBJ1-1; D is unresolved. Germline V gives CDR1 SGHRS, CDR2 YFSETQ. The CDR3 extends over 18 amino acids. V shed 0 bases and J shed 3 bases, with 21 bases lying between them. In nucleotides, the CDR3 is TGCGCCAGCAGCTTGGGTCTGAGGGATAAGCTCCGGGACACTGAAGCTTTCTTT. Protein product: CASSLGLRDKLRDTEAFF.

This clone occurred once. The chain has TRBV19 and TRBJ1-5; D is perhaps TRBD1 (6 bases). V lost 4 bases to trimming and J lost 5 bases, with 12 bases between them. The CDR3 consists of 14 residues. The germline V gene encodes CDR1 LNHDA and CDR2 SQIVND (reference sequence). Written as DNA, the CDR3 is TGTGCCAGTAGTACTCTGACAGGTGATCAGCCCCAGCATTTT. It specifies CASSTLTGDQPQHF.

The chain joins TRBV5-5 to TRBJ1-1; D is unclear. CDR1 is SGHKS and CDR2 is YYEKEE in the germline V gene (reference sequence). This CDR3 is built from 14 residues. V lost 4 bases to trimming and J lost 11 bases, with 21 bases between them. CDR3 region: CASSNPRETRWAFF. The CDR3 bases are TGTGCCAGCAGCAATCCGAGGGAGACCCGGTGGGCTTTCTTT.

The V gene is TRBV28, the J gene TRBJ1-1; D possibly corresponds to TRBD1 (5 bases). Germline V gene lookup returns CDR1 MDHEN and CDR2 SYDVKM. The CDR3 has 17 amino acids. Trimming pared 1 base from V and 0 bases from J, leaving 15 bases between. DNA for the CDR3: TGTGCCAGCAGTTTATCCGCACTGGGGGGAATGAACACTGAAGCTTTCTTT. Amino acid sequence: CASSLSALGGMNTEAFF.